This entry concerns a single T cell receptor (beta chain). Only a few counts were recorded for this clone. Its antigen specificity is not known. Qualities for individual bases were not recorded, and no much larger clone is one base off. The data were obtained in a study of cytomegalovirus exposure and HLA in healthy donors (dated by TCRdb to the late 2010s). In terms of the full investigation: In an earlier analysis of approximately 500 of the donors, around 300 Gb of sequence data and 90 million to 120 million unique TCR beta sequences from roughly 200 million T cells were reported. Alongside the repertoire data, information on donor age, sex, ethnicity and CMV serostatus was compiled. The study was designed to test whether signatures of past pathogen exposure could be identified by cataloging public T cell receptors. Four to six DR-DQ haplotypes were handled as single units for association and clustering because linkage in the cohort was strong. The number of typed donors differed by locus: roughly 629-640 for A, B, C, DRB1 and DQB1; approximately 520 for DQA1; 606 for DPA1; and roughly 450 for DPB1. In a later analysis, previously published TCR beta repertoires from some 640 donors were re-analyzed and high-resolution HLA genotyping was added so that TCR occurrence patterns could be studied. Of the approximately 400 genotyped donors, approximately 83% fell in the genetic ancestry cluster associated with self-reported Caucasian donors. Among a few hundred genotyped donors of the cohort, an average of around 240,000 unique TCR beta nucleotide sequences were sequenced per donor, 15% to 20% of them non-productive. A later genetic analysis used genome-wide SNP genotypes for about 65% of the 666 donors, treating that subset as a discovery cohort. In addition to the first cohort of approximately 650 subjects, a separate validation cohort of 130 or so different subjects was used. An early release that covered some 640 HLA-typed donors contained approximately 300 gigabases of sequencing data and approximately 85 million unique TCR sequences. To predict cytomegalovirus infection status, the study brought together high-throughput TCR immunosequencing, statistical association of individual TCRs with disease status, and machine learning. The study used immunosequencing to profile the T cell repertoires of 600 to 850 subjects and linked those repertoires to cytomegalovirus serostatus. Rather than using new phenotypic data, the later analysis identified candidate immune exposures from TCR beta sequences and from how often those sequences occurred across donors. All discovery cohort repertoires had been generated on a single sequencing platform. An earlier analysis of nearly 600 of the donors applied high-throughput TCR beta sequencing to assess whether each TCR beta V gene segment acted as functional or pseudogenic. Class I and class II HLA loci were covered by the typing at four-digit resolution.

The cohort comprised several hundred healthy bone marrow donors. At the time of sampling, every cohort member was nominally healthy, though immune exposures that went unrecorded were likely present. The donor tested CMV seronegative and was one of the 352 seronegative cohort members. A peripheral blood sample was collected from each donor, and TCR beta sequencing was performed on peripheral blood mononuclear cells. The Qiagen DNeasy Blood Extraction Kit was used to extract genomic DNA from the blood cell samples. Libraries came from the immunoSEQ multiplex PCR assay. A mixture of 60 forward primers for TCR Vbeta segments and 13 reverse primers for TCR Jbeta segments was used in the multiplex PCR. The CDR3 region of rearranged TCR beta genes was amplified from genomic DNA with a multiplex PCR assay. The amplified TCR beta libraries were sequenced on the Illumina HiSeq System as 87-base-pair reads. The study's own analysis went as follows. A later analysis tallied roughly 78 million unique TCR beta chains across the 666 repertoires, and 10 million to 11 million of those chains were shared by two or more donors. Raw reads were error-corrected and collapsed into unique sequences with a nearest-neighbor algorithm that merged closely related sequences to remove PCR and sequencing errors. V, D and J gene segments were assigned by aligning CDR3 sequences to IMGT reference sequences. For a sequence to be retained, a match of at least six nucleotides to both a V gene segment and a J gene segment was required. Rearrangements were classified as productive when the CDR3 lacked stop codons and remained in frame with V and J, and all other rearrangements were classified as non-productive. CDR3 was defined by IMGT convention, running from the second conserved V-encoded cysteine to the conserved J-encoded phenylalanine. The earlier analysis of some 550 of the donors excluded any sequence lacking an unambiguous match to a single V gene segment. An earlier analysis of about 600 of the donors called V segments functional above 56.7% productive rearrangements and segregating when the between-donor standard deviation exceeded 5%. To diagnose cytomegalovirus status from the catalog of TCR beta chain sequences, a statistical classification framework was built. In a later analysis, TCR nucleotide sequences were compared against IMGT/GENE-DB human TR gene sequences so that V and J genes could be assigned. In a later analysis, CDR3 sequences and most-parsimonious VDJ recombination scenarios were assigned using the TCRdist pipeline. A later analysis defined each TCR beta chain by its CDR3 amino acid sequence plus V-gene family, and excluded reads lacking a unique V-gene family. To address suspected cross-contamination and a sequencing artifact, a later analysis removed around 600 highly shared, low-generation-probability nucleotide sequences. For each public chain, a later analysis derived a clonal expansion index from normalized ranks of inferred template counts within each repertoire. In a later analysis, generation probabilities were computed with a VDJ recombination model fitted to out-of-frame rearrangements, and the resulting probabilities were checked against IGoR. A later analysis scored TCR-TCR, TCR-HLA and TCR-CMV co-occurrence with hypergeometric tests, applying a repertoire-size bias correction to TCR pairs. In a later analysis, false discovery rates were estimated by permuting HLA or CMV assignments 20 times. In a later analysis, co-occurring TCRs were grouped using DBSCAN, with TCRdist sequence similarity added in when clustering inside HLA-allele-positive subsets. For co-occurrence clustering, repertoires with fewer than 30,000 or more than 120,000 public chains were excluded, along with roughly 5 repertoires with anomalous nucleotide sharing. TCRdb provides this immuneACCESS table in a form limited to in-frame rearrangements. Some clones are lacking; in checked studies, under half of them reflect an unresolved V gene, and why the rest are absent is not known. From that table come the V and J calls and clone size; the DNA was used to work out D and trimming. For this sample there are approximately 100,000 clones; 78% appear just once. The ten largest clones capture more than 1.5% of the sample.

The CDR3 contains 18 residues, cysteine and phenylalanine counted. Kept here is only the CDR3 DNA, which spans 54 bases and is read in frame from base 1. The germline V gene specifies LGHNA as CDR1 and YSLEER as CDR2. The germline ends are 25 bases apart after V is trimmed by 3 bases and J by 7 bases. Overall results and qualifications from the work: The classifier was reported to diagnose cytomegalovirus status with high specificity and sensitivity in both the original and validation cohorts. The authors suggested that the approach could potentially be generalized to other disease states and immunological phenotypes. This cohort had only TCR beta chains sequenced, and the lack of alpha or paired-chain data limited which features could be detected. A later analysis associated 17,000 or so TCR beta sequences with specific HLA alleles at a false discovery rate of 0.05. A later genetic analysis associated a missense DCLRE1C variant with V-gene and J-gene trimming of TCR beta chains, and an independent cohort replicated the association. When HLA alleles, especially DR and DQ, strongly co-occurred, TCR associations were difficult to assign to individual alleles. Because HLA typing was unavailable for some donors at each locus, only the typed subset was used in association tests. A cluster of highly shared sequence variants was judged likely to represent a technical artifact of the sequencing pipeline. In a later analysis, several top co-occurrence clusters were reported to appear linked to parvovirus B19, influenza, CMV and Epstein-Barr virus. Linkage disequilibrium might explain the correlated functional status among segregating V segments, but an unknown experimental factor could not be ruled out. The presence/absence analyses assumed that sequencing depth was roughly uniform across donors, and that assumption may not be true. Most TCR sequences were observed very rarely across donors, whereas some public TCRs were present in many individuals. A later analysis found that most CMV-associated TCR beta chains appeared HLA-restricted, with HLA associations seemingly driven largely by CMV exposure. In a later analysis, the rate of TCR association differed among HLA loci, with DRB1 alleles having the most associated TCRs and HLA-C alleles having the fewest. CMV serostatus was the only immune exposure information available for the cohort. Compared with the 666-donor mean, donors in an Asian-associated ancestry cluster had fewer N-insertions in productive TCRs, according to a later genetic analysis. Three of the identified cytomegalovirus-associated TCR beta chains were confirmed in vitro to be specific for cytomegalovirus antigens. The 87-base-pair reads could not distinguish some IMGT-functional V segments, including TRBV6-2 and TRBV6-3, so those segments were excluded. A further reported finding was that TCR beta sequences accurately predicted the HLA-A and HLA-B alleles for most subjects in the first cohort. Compared with equally common non-associated chains, HLA-associated TCR beta chains in a later analysis were more clonally expanded and had lower generation probabilities. The study listed over 150 TCR beta chains as associated with cytomegalovirus. Because counts were too low, about 17 rarely observed V segments, including chromosome 9 orphons, were excluded from the earlier analysis of around 590 of the donors. In an earlier analysis of about 540 of the donors, most TCR beta V segments were observed in productive rearrangements about 90% or about 30% of the time, broadly matching IMGT annotations.

The source is a woman in her 40s in good health and CMV-seronegative. This sequence uses TRBV4-3 and TRBJ2-1, and possibly TRBD1, on 5 matching bases. Sequenced material: PBMCs. The DNA sequence follows: TGCGCCAGCAGCCATGTACCCGGGTCCAGGGTGGATGTGAATGAGCAGTTCTTC. The resulting protein is CASSHVPGSRVDVNEQFF.